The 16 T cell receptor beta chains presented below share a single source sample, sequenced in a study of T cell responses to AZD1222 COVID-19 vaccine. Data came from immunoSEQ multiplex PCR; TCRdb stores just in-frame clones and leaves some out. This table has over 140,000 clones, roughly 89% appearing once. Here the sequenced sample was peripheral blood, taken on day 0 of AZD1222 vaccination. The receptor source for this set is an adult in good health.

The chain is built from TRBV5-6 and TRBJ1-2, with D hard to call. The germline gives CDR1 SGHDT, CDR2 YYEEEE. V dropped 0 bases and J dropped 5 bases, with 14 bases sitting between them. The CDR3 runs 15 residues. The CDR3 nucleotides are TGTGCCAGCAGCTTGGCTGAGGGCCGCCTATATGGCTACACCTTC. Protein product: CASSLAEGRLYGYTF.

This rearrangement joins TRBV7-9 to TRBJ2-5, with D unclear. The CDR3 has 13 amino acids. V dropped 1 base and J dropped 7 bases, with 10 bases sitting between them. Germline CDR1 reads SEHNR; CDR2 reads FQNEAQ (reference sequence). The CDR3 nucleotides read TGTGCCAGCAGCTTAGAGGCGGCTGGGACCCAGTACTTC. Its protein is CASSLEAAGTQYF.

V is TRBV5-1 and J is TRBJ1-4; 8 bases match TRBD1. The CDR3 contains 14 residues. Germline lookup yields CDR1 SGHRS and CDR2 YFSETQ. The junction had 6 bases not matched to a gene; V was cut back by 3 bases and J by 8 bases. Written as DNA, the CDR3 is TGCGCCAGCAGCTCGGGACAGGACGCGGAAAAACTGTTTTTT. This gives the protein CASSSGQDAEKLFF.

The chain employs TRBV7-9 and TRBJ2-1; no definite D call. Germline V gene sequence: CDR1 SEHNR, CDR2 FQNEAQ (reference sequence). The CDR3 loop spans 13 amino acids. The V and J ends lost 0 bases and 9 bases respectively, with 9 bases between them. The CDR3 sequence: CASSLAQTVEQFF. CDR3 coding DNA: TGTGCCAGCAGCTTAGCGCAAACGGTTGAGCAGTTCTTC.

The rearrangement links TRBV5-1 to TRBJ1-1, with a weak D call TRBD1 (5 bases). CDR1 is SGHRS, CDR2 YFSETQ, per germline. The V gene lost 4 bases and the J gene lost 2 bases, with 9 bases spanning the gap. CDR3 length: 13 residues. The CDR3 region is CASSRTLNTEAFF. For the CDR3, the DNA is TGCGCCAGCAGCCGGACACTCAACACTGAAGCTTTCTTT.

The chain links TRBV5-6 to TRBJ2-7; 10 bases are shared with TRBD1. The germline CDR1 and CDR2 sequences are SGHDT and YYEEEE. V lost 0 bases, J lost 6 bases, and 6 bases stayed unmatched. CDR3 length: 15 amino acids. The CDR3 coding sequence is TGTGCCAGCAGCTTGGAAATCGGACAGGGGGGCGAGCAGTACTTC. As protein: CASSLEIGQGGEQYF. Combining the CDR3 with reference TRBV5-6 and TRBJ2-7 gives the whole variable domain DAGVTQSPTHLIKTRGQQVTLRCSPKSGHDTVSWYQQALGQGPQFIFQYYEEEERQRGNFPDRFSGHQFPNYSSELNVNALLLGDSALYLCASSLEIGQGGEQYFGPGTRLTVT.

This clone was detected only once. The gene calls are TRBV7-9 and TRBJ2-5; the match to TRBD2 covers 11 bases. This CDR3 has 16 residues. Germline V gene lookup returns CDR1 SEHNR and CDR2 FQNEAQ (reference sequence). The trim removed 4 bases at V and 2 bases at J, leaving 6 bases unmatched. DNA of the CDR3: TGTGCCAGCAGCTCTACTAGCGGGGGCACACAAGAGACCCAGTACTTC. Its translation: CASSSTSGGTQETQYF. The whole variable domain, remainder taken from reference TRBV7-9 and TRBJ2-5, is DTGVSQNPRHKITKRGQNVTFRCDPISEHNRLYWYRQTLGQGPEFLTYFQNEAQLEKSRLLSDRFSAERPKGSFSTLEIQRTEQGDSAMYLCASSSTSGGTQETQYFGPGTRLLVL.

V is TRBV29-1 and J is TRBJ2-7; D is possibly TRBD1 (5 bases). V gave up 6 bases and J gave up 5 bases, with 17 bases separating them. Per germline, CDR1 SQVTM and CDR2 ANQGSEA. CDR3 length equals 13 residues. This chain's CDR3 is CSVHGADDDEQYF. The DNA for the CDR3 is TGCAGCGTCCATGGGGCCGATGATGACGAGCAGTACTTC.

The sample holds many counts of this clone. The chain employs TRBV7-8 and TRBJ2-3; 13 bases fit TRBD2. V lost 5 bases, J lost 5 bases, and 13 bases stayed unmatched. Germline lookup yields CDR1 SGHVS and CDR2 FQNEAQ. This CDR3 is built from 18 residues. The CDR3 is CASSTLSGLAGVVDTQYF. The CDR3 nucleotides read TGTGCCAGCAGCACGCTCTCAGGACTAGCGGGAGTCGTAGATACGCAGTATTTT.

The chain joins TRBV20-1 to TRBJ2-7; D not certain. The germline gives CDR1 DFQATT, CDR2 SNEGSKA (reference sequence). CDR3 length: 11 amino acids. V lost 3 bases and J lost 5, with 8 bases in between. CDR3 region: CSASSLDEQYF. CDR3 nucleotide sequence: TGCAGTGCTAGTTCGTTGGACGAGCAGTACTTC.

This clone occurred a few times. The CDR3 here is CASSLLRPGDSEQYF. The CDR3 DNA follows: TGTGCCAGCAGTTTACTTCGTCCAGGGGATAGCGAGCAGTACTTC. The chain couples TRBV27 to TRBJ2-7; D might be TRBD1 (6 bases). V was trimmed by 2 bases and J by 6 bases, leaving 17 bases between them. This CDR3 comprises 15 residues. Germline CDR1 reads MNHEY; CDR2 reads SMNVEV (reference sequence).

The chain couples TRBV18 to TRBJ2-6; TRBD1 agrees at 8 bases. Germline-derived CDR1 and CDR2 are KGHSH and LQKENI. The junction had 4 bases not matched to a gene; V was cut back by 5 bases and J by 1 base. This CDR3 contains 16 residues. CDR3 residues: CASSNQGASGANVLTF. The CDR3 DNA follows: TGTGCCAGCTCAAACCAGGGGGCGTCTGGGGCCAACGTCCTGACTTTC. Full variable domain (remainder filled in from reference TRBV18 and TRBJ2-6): NAGVMQNPRHLVRRRGQEARLRCSPMKGHSHVYWYRQLPEEGLKFMVYLQKENIIDESGMPKERFSAEFPKEGPSILRIQQVVRGDSAAYFCASSNQGASGANVLTFGAGSRLTVL.

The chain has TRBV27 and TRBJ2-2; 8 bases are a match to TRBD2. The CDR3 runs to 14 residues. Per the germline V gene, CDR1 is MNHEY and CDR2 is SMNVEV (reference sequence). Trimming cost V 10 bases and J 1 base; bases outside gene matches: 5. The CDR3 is CATSRGGNTGELFF. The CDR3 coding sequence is TGTGCCACCTCTCGGGGGGGGAACACCGGGGAGCTGTTTTTT.

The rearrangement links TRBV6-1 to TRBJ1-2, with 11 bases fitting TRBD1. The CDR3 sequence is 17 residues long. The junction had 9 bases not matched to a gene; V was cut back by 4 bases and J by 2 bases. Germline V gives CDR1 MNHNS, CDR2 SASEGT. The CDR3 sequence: CASSVGQGAPRNYGYTF. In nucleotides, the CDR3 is TGTGCCAGCAGTGTAGGACAGGGGGCGCCGAGGAACTATGGCTACACCTTC.

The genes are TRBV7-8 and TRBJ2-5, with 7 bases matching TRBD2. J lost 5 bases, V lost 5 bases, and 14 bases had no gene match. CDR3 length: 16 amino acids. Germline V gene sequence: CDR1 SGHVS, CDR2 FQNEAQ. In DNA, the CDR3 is TGTGCCAGCAGCCCCTCATCCCAGCGGGGCGGTGAGACCCAGTACTTC. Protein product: CASSPSSQRGGETQYF.

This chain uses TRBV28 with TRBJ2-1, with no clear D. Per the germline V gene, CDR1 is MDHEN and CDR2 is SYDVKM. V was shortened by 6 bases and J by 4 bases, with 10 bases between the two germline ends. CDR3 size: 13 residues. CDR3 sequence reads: CASRIGPYNEQFF. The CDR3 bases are TGTGCCAGCAGAATCGGACCATACAATGAGCAGTTCTTC.